A selection of T cell receptor beta chains follows, all from one sample in a study of blood T cell repertoires in COVID-19. Sequencing used immunoSEQ multiplex PCR; TCRdb keeps in-frame clones, though not all of them. This sample has some 200,000 clones, with 85% to 90% found just once. Sequencing was done on a sample of PBMCs or T cells enriched from blood (not recorded which). The source of these receptors is a young woman in a cohort exposed to, infected with or recovered from COVID-19 (not recorded which). Both conserved end residues are part of each CDR3. D genes are given only for firm matches. Rows may omit the clone size; those that give it use once, few, many or a size class.

D	V	size	J	DNA	CDR3
.	TRBV19	.	TRBJ1-1	TGTGCCAGTAGTATCGGGATAAACAGCAACACTGAAGCTTTCTTT	CASSIGINSNTEAFF
.	TRBV5-6	.	TRBJ2-5	TGTGCCAGCACCCTAGCTTACCAAGAGACCCAGTACTTC	CASTLAYQETQYF
.	TRBV7-9	.	TRBJ1-1	TGTGCCAGCACTCTGGGGCAGTCGAACACTGAAGCTTTCTTT	CASTLGQSNTEAFF
.	TRBV7-2	.	TRBJ1-5	TGTGCCAGCAGCTTGACAGAGCGTCAGCCCCAGCATTTT	CASSLTERQPQHF
.	TRBV7-8	.	TRBJ1-1	TGTGCCAGCAACAATGCGGGAGGGGGTCGTCGAAGGAACACTGAAGCTTTCTTT	CASNNAGGGRRRNTEAFF
.	TRBV5-4	.	TRBJ2-7	TGTGCCAGCAGCTTGGGCCAGGGCAGGAACGAGCAGTACTTC	CASSLGQGRNEQYF
TRBD2	TRBV30	.	TRBJ2-1	TGTGCCTGGAGTCTTTTAGCGGGAGGGCCCGATGAGCAGTTCTTC	CAWSLLAGGPDEQFF
TRBD2	TRBV30	.	TRBJ2-5	TGTGCCTGGAGTGCCGGGACTAGCGGATCGAAGTACTTC	CAWSAGTSGSKYF
.	TRBV11-2	.	TRBJ1-1	TGTGCCAGCAGCTTATCCAGGGGAAGTGCTGAAGCTTTCTTT	CASSLSRGSAEAFF
TRBD1	TRBV9	.	TRBJ2-3	TGTGCCAGCAGCGTAGAGGGGGCCCTTCCATATTTT	CASSVEGALPYF
TRBD2	TRBV25-1	.	TRBJ2-7	TGTGCCAGCAGTGGCCTAGCGGGGCCCTACGAGCAGTACTTC	CASSGLAGPYEQYF
.	TRBV25-1	.	TRBJ2-1	TGTGCCAGCAGTGACCGAGCTTATGAGCAGTTCTTC	CASSDRAYEQFF
.	TRBV27	once	TRBJ2-7	TGTGCCAGCAGTTTTAGCCCGATGGGCTACGAGCAGTACTTC	CASSFSPMGYEQYF
.	TRBV19	.	TRBJ1-1	TGTGCCAGTTCTCTAGGACAGTCATTGAACACTGAAGCTTTCTTT	CASSLGQSLNTEAFF
TRBD2	TRBV2	once	TRBJ2-3	TGTGCCAGCAGTGAAGGCGGGGGGGTCACAGATACGCAGTATTTT	CASSEGGGVTDTQYF
.	TRBV24-1	.	TRBJ2-1	TGTGCCACCAGTGACACCTGGGCTGACGAGCAGTTCTTC	CATSDTWADEQFF
.	TRBV21-1	.	TRBJ1-1	TGTGCCAGCAGCAAGGGCCCAGGCGATATGAACACTGAAGCTTTCTTT	CASSKGPGDMNTEAFF
.	TRBV4-1	.	TRBJ2-2	TGCGCCAGCAGCCCTATTCGCGGGGTCAACACCGGGGAGCTGTTTTTT	CASSPIRGVNTGELFF
.	TRBV6-5	.	TRBJ1-5	TGTGCCACCAGAACAGGGCCCGACCACAATCAGCCCCAGCATTTT	CATRTGPDHNQPQHF
TRBD1	TRBV11-2	once	TRBJ2-5	TGTGCCAGCAGCCCCCGGACAGGGGGGGAGACCCAGTACTTC	CASSPRTGGETQYF
TRBD1	TRBV7-9	.	TRBJ1-3	TGTGCCAGCAGCTTTAAATACCGGGACAGGGCGGGAGACACCATATATTTT	CASSFKYRDRAGDTIYF
.	TRBV4-1	.	TRBJ1-1	TGCGCCAGCAGCCAAGCTGCTTTCGGGACACTCAACACTGAAGCTTTCTTT	CASSQAAFGTLNTEAFF
.	TRBV7-9	.	TRBJ1-1	TGTGCCAGCAGCGAGGTGAACACTGAAGCTTTCTTT	CASSEVNTEAFF
.	TRBV20-1	.	TRBJ1-1	TGCAGTGCAGGACAGACTGAAGCTTTCTTT	CSAGQTEAFF
.	TRBV5-1	.	TRBJ1-4	TGCGCCAGCGCCCTGACAGGCGGTAATGAAAAACTGTTTTTT	CASALTGGNEKLFF
TRBD1	TRBV27	.	TRBJ2-1	TGTGCCAGCAGTTTAATCAGGGGGCCGGGTGAGCAGTTCTTC	CASSLIRGPGEQFF
.	TRBV3-1/TRBV3-2	.	TRBJ1-4	TGTGCCAGCACCCCCGCGGGGTCGGGCCAAAAACTGTTTTTT	CASTPAGSGQKLFF
TRBD2	TRBV4-1	.	TRBJ2-5	TGCGCCAGCAGCCCCTACCGGCGGGAGAGCCAAGAGACCCAGTACTTC	CASSPYRRESQETQYF
.	TRBV28	once	TRBJ1-2	TGTGCCAGCAATCTCTCTTATGGGGGGTTAGGTGGCTACACCTTC	CASNLSYGGLGGYTF
TRBD1	TRBV28	.	TRBJ1-3	TGTGCCAGCAGTTTACCAGGGACAGCCTCTGGAAACACCATATATTTT	CASSLPGTASGNTIYF
.	TRBV30	.	TRBJ1-2	TGTGCCTGGACCCAAAAGGCAGCCGGGGGTGGCTACACCTTC	CAWTQKAAGGGYTF
TRBD1	TRBV6-5	.	TRBJ1-5	TGTGCCAGCAGGCCGACAGGGTATAGCAATCAGCCCCAGCATTTT	CASRPTGYSNQPQHF
TRBD2	TRBV6-6	few	TRBJ2-7	TGTGCCAGCAGTCCCGGGACTAGCGGGACTTCATCCTACGAGCAGTACTTC	CASSPGTSGTSSYEQYF
.	TRBV29-1	.	TRBJ1-1	TGCAGCGTTGTAAGACTCCTGAACACTGAAGCTTTCTTT	CSVVRLLNTEAFF
.	TRBV5-1	.	TRBJ2-7	TGCGCCAGCAGCTTTACGGAGATCTACGAGCAGTACTTC	CASSFTEIYEQYF
.	TRBV11-2	.	TRBJ2-1	TGTGCCAGCAGCCTCGAACTCCAGGGTCATGAGCAGTTCTTC	CASSLELQGHEQFF
.	TRBV7-9	.	TRBJ1-2	TGTGCCAGCAGCTTAGCCCCAGGGGAAGAAGGCTACACCTTC	CASSLAPGEEGYTF
TRBD1	TRBV5-1	.	TRBJ2-7	TGCGCCAGCAGCCATTGGGAGGGACAGGGATCCTACGAGCAGTACTTC	CASSHWEGQGSYEQYF
TRBD2	TRBV11-2	.	TRBJ2-5	TGTGCCAGCAGCTTAGCCGGGACTAGCGGGAGTTCTGGAGAGACCCAGTACTTC	CASSLAGTSGSSGETQYF
TRBD1	TRBV27	.	TRBJ2-1	TGTGCCAGCAGTACGGACAGGACAGCCGATGAGCAGTTCTTC	CASSTDRTADEQFF
TRBD2	TRBV4-1	.	TRBJ2-3	TGCGCCAGCAGCCAAGTAACTAGCGGGGCCAACACAGATACGCAGTATTTT	CASSQVTSGANTDTQYF
.	TRBV4-1	.	TRBJ1-1	TGCGCCAGCAGCCACCCCCGGGGTGAAGCTTTCTTT	CASSHPRGEAFF
.	TRBV14	.	TRBJ1-5	TGTGCCAGCAGCCCACCCCATACTTTGCAGCCCCAGCATTTT	CASSPPHTLQPQHF
TRBD2	TRBV27	.	TRBJ2-2	TGTGCCAGCAGTTTACGCGGGAGTCATGTCACCGGGGAGCTGTTTTTT	CASSLRGSHVTGELFF
.	TRBV2	.	TRBJ2-1	TGTGCCAGCAGTGAGAGGGAGGATGAGCAGTTCTTC	CASSEREDEQFF
TRBD1	TRBV11-3	.	TRBJ1-4	TGTGCCAGCAGCCCTACCCCCGGGGACAGGGGATCTACTAATGAAAAACTGTTTTTT	CASSPTPGDRGSTNEKLFF
.	TRBV5-1	.	TRBJ1-6	TGCGCCAGCAGCTTGGACCTCCGGAATTCACCCCTCCACTTT	CASSLDLRNSPLHF
TRBD2	TRBV7-2	.	TRBJ2-7	TGTGCCAGCAGCCAATATAGCGGGGCCCCCCCCTACGAGCAGTACTTC	CASSQYSGAPPYEQYF
.	TRBV19	.	TRBJ1-5	TGTGCCAGTAGTGGAGACAATCAGCCCCAGCATTTT	CASSGDNQPQHF
.	TRBV10-1	.	TRBJ1-1	TGCGCCAGCAGTTCCCTTAGGGGCACTGAAGCTTTCTTT	CASSSLRGTEAFF